What follows are 8 T cell receptor beta chains derived from one specimen sequenced in a study of control samples from healthy donors and cancer patients. Assay used: immunoSEQ multiplex PCR; TCRdb lists only in-frame clones, some missing. The table has about 120,000 clones, roughly 89% seen once. Sequenced: blood. The receptors were gathered from a man aged 18 to 29 in good health.

CDR3 sequence (DNA): TGTGCCAGCAGTTTACGAAGGACAGGGGGCGAAAATTCACCCCTCCACTTT. It encodes CASSLRRTGGENSPLHF. The chain links TRBV27 to TRBJ1-6, with 11 bases identical to TRBD1. The junction had 7 bases not matched to a gene; V was cut back by 2 bases and J by 7 bases. CDR3 length: 17 amino acids. Per germline, CDR1 MNHEY and CDR2 SMNVEV (reference sequence).

The rearrangement links TRBV12-3 or TRBV12-4 to TRBJ1-2; D unclear. The CDR3 contains 12 residues. The germline V and J ends were trimmed by 5 bases and 5 bases, with 9 bases remaining between them. CDR3 in amino acids: CASSAFQYGYTF. In DNA, the CDR3 is TGTGCCAGCAGTGCTTTTCAGTATGGCTACACCTTC.

This rearrangement joins TRBV27 to TRBJ1-2; no clear D. Germline V CDR1 and CDR2: MNHEY, SMNVEV (reference sequence). Trimming removed 5 bases at V and 5 bases at J, with 15 bases between. This CDR3 comprises 14 residues. CDR3 DNA sequence: TGTGCCAGCAGTCGGGTCCCACTGAATTATGGCTACACCTTC. This gives the protein CASSRVPLNYGYTF.

This chain joins TRBV12-5 and TRBJ2-1; 10 bases are a match to TRBD1. From germline, CDR1 is LGHNT and CDR2 FRNRAP. With V trimmed by 4 bases and J by 5 bases, 8 bases remained unmatched. CDR3 length: 16 residues. The CDR3 region has the DNA TGTGCTAGTGGTTCCCCGACAGGGGGCGCCGACAATGAGCAGTTCTTC. Protein product: CASGSPTGGADNEQFF.

This clone appeared once. V and J are TRBV5-1 and TRBJ2-7; TRBD2 aligns across 7 bases. The germline gives CDR1 SGHRS, CDR2 YFSETQ. This CDR3 has 13 amino acids. J gave up 5 bases and V 3 bases, and 5 bases lay outside the gene matches. CDR3 sequence reads: CASSSGGADEQYF. CDR3 coding DNA: TGCGCCAGCAGCTCGGGGGGTGCGGACGAGCAGTACTTC. Supplemented by reference TRBV5-1 and TRBJ2-7, the full variable domain reads KAGVTQTPRYLIKTRGQQVTLSCSPISGHRSVSWYQQTPGQGLQFLFEYFSETQRNKGNFPGRFSGRQFSNSRSEMNVSTLELGDSALYLCASSSGGADEQYFGPGTRLTVT.

The chain employs TRBV2 and TRBJ2-1; the D gene is possibly TRBD2 (5 bases). V shed 6 bases and J shed 7 bases, with 10 bases lying between them. Germline V gene sequence: CDR1 SNHLY, CDR2 FYNNEI. This CDR3 spans 12 amino acids. The DNA of the CDR3 is TGTGCCAGCAGCCCCCTAGCTAATGAGCAGTTCTTC. Translated, it gives CASSPLANEQFF.

This chain joins TRBV4-1 and TRBJ2-5; TRBD1 is a possible D gene (6 bases). The V and J ends lost 2 bases and 0 bases respectively, with 13 bases between them. Germline V lookup: CDR1 MGHRA, CDR2 YSYEKL. The CDR3 spans 16 residues. The CDR3 nucleotides are TGCGCCAGCAGCCAAACGGGGACACTGGACCAAGAGACCCAGTACTTC. Protein product: CASSQTGTLDQETQYF.

The chain combines TRBV5-4 with TRBJ1-2; a possible D gene is TRBD1 (5 bases). Trimming took 4 bases from V and 4 from J, leaving 14 bases between them. The CDR3 loop spans 14 amino acids. CDR1 SGHNT and CDR2 YYREEE come from the germline V gene (reference sequence). The CDR3, as DNA: TGTGCCAGCAGCCCGAGAGGGGACTCCTATGGCTACACCTTC. The encoded protein is CASSPRGDSYGYTF.